This T cell receptor beta chain was identified in a study of blood T cell repertoires in COVID-19 (dated by TCRdb to 2020 to 2022). With respect to the entire study: Collaborator samples came from the United States, Italy and Spain and covered acute and convalescent phases of COVID-19. Subjects who had been exposed to COVID-19, were actively infected with it, or had recovered from it provided the deeply sampled blood TCRbeta repertoires that made up the dataset. The repertoires were released in a freely available public database intended as a resource for research on the immune response to SARS-CoV-2. Nearly every sample came with metadata listing a de-identified subject ID, COVID-19 status, age in years and sex. The prospective study material was composed of cDNA or gDNA derived from T cells, B-cell-depleted T cells, or PBMCs. Samples were obtained from the ongoing ImmuneRACE study (first 160 participants) and from some 1,200 subjects provided by 6 global collaborators. Where available, HLA class I and class II types were taken from metadata supplied by the sample provider and were not determined by assay-based typing.

TCRbeta CDR3 regions were amplified from genomic DNA by means of the immunoSEQ Assay, a bias-controlled multiplex PCR. As for the original processing: Within the assay, amplification of reference gene primers was used to estimate how many nucleated cells each sample contained. To quantify the absolute abundance of each unique TCRbeta CDR3 rearrangement, sequence reads were collapsed and filtered. For each sample, productive Simpson clonality was calculated as the square root of Simpson's diversity index across productive rearrangements. TCRdb obtained this table from immuneACCESS and retained in-frame rearrangements with V and J assigned. These tables miss some clones; where compared with another copy, unresolved V genes account for less than half of the shortfall, and the remainder is unexplained. V, J and clone size are those of that table, while D and trimming were read from the DNA. The sample data list 100,000 to 150,000 clones, and over 75% of these were observed just once. More than 3.5% of the sample is held by the ten biggest clonotypes.

Points the paper makes about the study in general: How much clinical and demographic metadata was included differed by source and by participant, and the metadata was provided uncurated.

Sequences LNHNV (CDR1) and YYDKDF (CDR2) are obtained from the germline V gene (reference sequence). V is pruned by 5 bases and J by 2 bases, leaving 3 bases of the junction without a gene match. The CDR3 runs 16 amino acids, cysteine and phenylalanine included. CDR3 DNA only is kept here, 48 bases in frame from base 1. Points on this clone: This clone's antigen is unknown. The sample holds no much larger clone one base away, and base qualities are not on file.

Each collaborating institution followed its own protocols to collect whole blood in K2EDTA tubes. For TCRbeta analysis, collaborators shipped samples as frozen whole blood, isolated PBMCs, or DNA extracted from either of those sample types. Sequencing input: peripheral blood. The source of this sequence is a woman aged 60 to 75 with acute or convalescent COVID-19. The chain links TRBV15 with TRBJ2-1; 13 middle bases align to TRBD2. The CDR3 region reads CATSPGTSGTYNEQFF. Here is the DNA: TGTGCCACCAGCCCAGGGACTAGCGGGACCTACAATGAGCAGTTCTTC. With the portions outside the CDR3 filled from the reference TRBV15 and TRBJ2-1 genes, the complete variable region becomes DAMVIQNPRYQVTQFGKPVTLSCSQTLNHNVMYWYQQKSSQAPKLLFHYYDKDFNNEADTPDNFQSRRPNTSFCFLDIRSPGLGDTAMYLCATSPGTSGTYNEQFFGPGTRLTVL.